This T cell receptor (beta chain) came from a study of T cell changes during pregnancy in multiple sclerosis (dated by TCRdb to between 2018 and 2020). Describing the broader study: The study looked at changes in the T cell repertoire across pregnancy in women with multiple sclerosis.

As to this clone: Its antigen is still unknown. No qualities accompany the bases; no much larger clone lies one base away.

Spanning cysteine to phenylalanine, the CDR3 consists of 13 amino acids. Only the CDR3 portion is preserved as DNA: 39 bases, with reading frame beginning at the first base. V and J are trimmed by 7 bases and 8 bases, and the gene matches miss 7 bases of the junction. The germline V gene gives CDR1 as SQVTM and CDR2 as ANQGSEA. The library relied on the immunoSEQ multiplex PCR assay. TCRdb re-hosts the immuneACCESS table, in-frame sequences only. Its copies lack some clones; in the studies checked, an unresolved V gene accounts for under half of them, and the cause for the rest is not known. Present in this sample are tens of thousands of clones, 80% to 95% of which were seen just once. Clones ranked in the top ten supply approximately 0.67% of the sample.

The TCR was taken from a female donor with multiple sclerosis, enrolled in a pregnancy study. The sequence is built from TRBV29-1 and TRBJ2-5; the central 13 bases match TRBD2. This material consisted of CD4+ T cells from peripheral blood mononuclear cells, taken in the third trimester of pregnancy. The encoded CDR3 is CSAGLAGERTQYF. The DNA sequence is TGCAGCGCCGGACTAGCGGGAGAGAGAACCCAGTACTTC.